These 21 T cell receptor beta chains were all obtained from the same sample, sequenced in a study of beta chain features in type 1 diabetes. Of the isolated RNA, all was reverse transcribed, and so the sequenced material was expressed TCRB transcripts. The method was immunoSEQ multiplex PCR; TCRdb's version includes in-frame clones alone and lacks a portion of them. This table holds 150,000 or so clones, around 8.7% found once. Material: central memory CD4+ T cells from blood. These receptors were obtained from a man between 18 and 29 years old in good health.

This clone has a handful of counts. This rearrangement joins TRBV9 to TRBJ2-1; D is uncertain. V gave up 4 bases and J gave up 9 bases, with 11 bases separating them. The length of the CDR3 is 12 residues. CDR1 and CDR2 (germline): SGDLS, YYNGEE. The CDR3 sequence: CASSPPGREQFF. The DNA for the CDR3 is TGTGCCAGCAGCCCCCCCGGTCGTGAGCAGTTCTTC.

This chain links TRBV28 with TRBJ1-3, with 8 bases aligning to TRBD1. Germline CDR1 MDHEN, CDR2 SYDVKM. J lost 8 bases, V lost 3 bases, and 9 bases had no gene match. This CDR3 has 15 residues. CDR3 DNA: TGTGCCAGCAGTTTGTCAGGGGGCCTCAAGGACACCATATATTTT. This gives the protein CASSLSGGLKDTIYF.

The rearrangement links TRBV10-3 to TRBJ2-3; 8 bases match TRBD2. The CDR3 has 17 residues. Germline V gene data show CDR1 as ENHRY and CDR2 as SYGVKD. V lost 2 bases and J lost 2; bases outside the gene matches: 9. As DNA, the CDR3 is TGTGCCATCAGTGAGGCCGCTGGGCGGGGGGCCACAGATACGCAGTATTTT. This sequence encodes CAISEAAGRGATDTQYF.

The sample holds a few counts of this clone. This chain joins TRBV18 and TRBJ2-3; TRBD1 is a possible D gene (6 bases). Germline V gene sequence: CDR1 KGHSH, CDR2 LQKENI. The V and J ends lost 6 bases and 6 bases respectively, with 16 bases between them. This CDR3 contains 14 residues. The CDR3 loop is CASSEGRGPDTQYF. For the CDR3, the DNA is TGTGCCAGCTCTGAGGGCAGGGGTCCCGATACGCAGTATTTT.

This clone was detected ten times or more. The chain links TRBV4-1 to TRBJ1-3, with unresolved D. Germline V gives CDR1 MGHRA, CDR2 YSYEKL. The ends were cut back, 2 bases at V and 0 bases at J, with 11 bases in the middle. This CDR3 is 16 amino acids long. The CDR3 reads CASSQPTAYSGNTIYF. CDR3 in DNA: TGCGCCAGCAGCCAACCCACAGCCTACTCTGGAAACACCATATATTTT.

This clone was counted between two and nine times. The rearrangement joins TRBV27 to TRBJ1-4; 9 bases line up with TRBD1. V lost 6 bases and J lost 6; bases outside the gene matches: 8. CDR3 length equals 15 residues. The germline V gene encodes CDR1 MNHEY and CDR2 SMNVEV (reference sequence). Here the CDR3 DNA reads TGTGCCAGCAGCCCGACAGGGGGGAGATATGAAAAACTGTTTTTT. Translating gives CASSPTGGRYEKLFF. The full variable domain, rest sourced from reference TRBV27 and TRBJ1-4, is EAQVTQNPRYLITVTGKKLTVTCSQNMNHEYMSWYRQDPGLGLRQIYYSMNVEVTDKGDVPEGYKVSRKEKRNFPLILESPSPNQTSLYFCASSPTGGRYEKLFFGSGTQLSVL.

V and J are TRBV5-8 and TRBJ2-2; weak D call: TRBD1 (5 bases). CDR1 SGHTS and CDR2 YDEGEE come from the germline V gene. CDR3 length: 14 residues. V lost 0 bases and J 6 bases, leaving 9 bases between the germline ends. CDR3 sequence: CASSLVTGSGELFF. CDR3 coding DNA: TGTGCCAGCAGCTTGGTTACAGGTTCCGGGGAGCTGTTTTTT.

This clone was found a few times. Given a far larger clone just one base away, this is likely a sequencing read error. In DNA, the CDR3 is TGTGCCAGCAGCCCATACAATGAGCAGTTCTTC. It yields the protein CASSPYNEQFF. The chain uses TRBV7-3 and TRBJ2-1; no firm D call. Trimming cost V 5 bases and J 4 bases, with 3 bases left between them. This CDR3 comprises 11 residues. The V gene's germline CDR1 is SGHTA and CDR2 FQGTGA.

This chain uses TRBV5-1 with TRBJ1-4; 7 nucleotides agree with TRBD1. The trim removed 2 bases at V and 7 bases at J, leaving 8 bases unmatched. This CDR3 has 15 residues. CDR1 is SGHRS, CDR2 YFSETQ, per germline. DNA of the CDR3: TGCGCCAGCAGCTTTGACGGGACAGAGACTGAAAAACTGTTTTTT. It specifies CASSFDGTETEKLFF.

The chain couples TRBV4-3 to TRBJ2-5, with 8 nucleotides matching TRBD2. Germline loops: CDR1 LGHNA, CDR2 YSLEER. The CDR3 is 14 residues long. V lost 0 bases and J lost 5; bases outside the gene matches: 2. The DNA for the CDR3 is TGCGCCAGCAGCCAAGAGCGGGGGGACGAGACCCAGTACTTC. The encoded protein is CASSQERGDETQYF.

This clone occurred a few times. The rearrangement links TRBV6-5 to TRBJ2-1; 8 bases fit TRBD1. CDR3 length equals 16 residues. The germline V gene has CDR1 MNHEY and CDR2 SVGAGI. Trimming removed 4 bases from V and 3 bases from J; junction bases left unmatched: 8. The CDR3 here is CASSSPRGLNYNEQFF. In DNA form, the CDR3 reads TGTGCCAGCAGTTCCCCCAGGGGGCTCAACTACAATGAGCAGTTCTTC.

This clone was picked up many times. This chain links TRBV4-2 with TRBJ2-5; possibly TRBD2 for D (5 bases). The CDR3 has 12 residues. CDR1 and CDR2 (germline): LGHNA, YNFKEQ. V was cut by 1 base and J by 5 bases, with 5 bases left in between. CDR3 nucleotides: TGTGCCAGCAGCCAAGGCGGGGAGACCCAGTACTTC. Its protein product is CASSQGGETQYF.

This clone was seen a handful of times. The CDR3 coding sequence is TGCGCCAGCAGCCAACTAGCGGGGGATTTGTACGAGCAGTACTTC. Translating gives CASSQLAGDLYEQYF. The gene calls are TRBV5-1 and TRBJ2-7, with 11 bases fitting TRBD2. This CDR3 region has 15 residues. CDR1 is SGHRS, CDR2 YFSETQ, per germline. With 4 bases clipped from V and 4 bases from J, the junction kept 7 bases outside the gene matches. The variable domain in full, completed from reference TRBV5-1 and TRBJ2-7, reads KAGVTQTPRYLIKTRGQQVTLSCSPISGHRSVSWYQQTPGQGLQFLFEYFSETQRNKGNFPGRFSGRQFSNSRSEMNVSTLELGDSALYLCASSQLAGDLYEQYFGPGTRLTVT.

This clone has only a few counts. The chain has TRBV4-2 and TRBJ1-6, with 9 bases lining up with TRBD1. The ends lost 2 bases at V and 10 bases at J; junction bases unmatched: 3. The germline V gene encodes CDR1 LGHNA and CDR2 YNFKEQ. CDR3 size: 14 residues. CDR3: CASSQRGQGSPLHF. For the CDR3, the DNA is TGTGCCAGCAGCCAACGGGGACAGGGATCACCCCTCCACTTT.

This chain connects TRBV27 to TRBJ2-3; TRBD1 matches at 12 bases. CDR3 length: 16 residues. Germline loops: CDR1 MNHEY, CDR2 SMNVEV (reference sequence). Trimming took 8 bases from V and 1 from J; bases not matched to a gene: 7. The CDR3 reads CASSGTGGRGTDTQYF. The DNA for the CDR3 is TGTGCCAGCTCGGGGACAGGGGGCAGAGGCACAGATACGCAGTATTTT.

The CDR3 nucleotides are TGTGCCAGCAGTGATCGCCAGGGCCACCGCACAGATACGCAGTATTTT. Amino acid sequence: CASSDRQGHRTDTQYF. The V call is TRBV25-1, the J call TRBJ2-3, with D maybe TRBD1 (5 bases). Trimming took 3 bases from V and 1 from J, leaving 14 bases between them. This CDR3 is 16 amino acids long. Germline V gene sequence: CDR1 MGHDK, CDR2 SYGVNS.

This clone was seen more than once but under ten times. This chain connects TRBV4-1 to TRBJ2-7, with a tentative D call TRBD1 (6 bases). This CDR3 comprises 15 residues. Trimming stripped 0 bases from V and 4 bases from J, with 13 bases between. The germline gives CDR1 MGHRA, CDR2 YSYEKL. The CDR3 region is CASSQDWDTAYEQYF. The CDR3 nucleotides read TGCGCCAGCAGCCAAGACTGGGACACGGCGTACGAGCAGTACTTC.

A few counts support this clone. The rearrangement links TRBV18 to TRBJ1-5; perhaps TRBD1 as D (6 bases). Germline CDR1 reads KGHSH; CDR2 reads LQKENI. The CDR3 consists of 16 residues. V dropped 6 bases and J dropped 6 bases, with 21 bases sitting between them. CDR3 amino acids: CASSRTTGLIGQPQHF. The CDR3 nucleotides are TGTGCCAGCTCCCGAACGACAGGTTTGATTGGTCAGCCCCAGCATTTT.

This clone was counted a few times. The V gene is TRBV7-2, the J gene TRBJ2-1; 7 bases align to TRBD1. The CDR3 sequence is 12 residues long. Losses at the gene ends were 8 bases for V and 10 bases for J; bases not matched to a gene: 8. Germline V gene lookup returns CDR1 SGHTA and CDR2 FQGNSA. The CDR3 protein is CASFQPGQEQFF. In nucleotides, the CDR3 is TGTGCCAGCTTCCAACCGGGACAGGAGCAGTTCTTC.

The table lists this clone with a few counts. The chain recombines TRBV7-3 with TRBJ2-5; 9 bases are shared with TRBD1. The CDR3 covers 13 residues. The V segment lost 5 bases and the J segment 4 bases; nucleotides outside the gene matches: 2. In germline, CDR1 is SGHTA, CDR2 FQGTGA. The CDR3 nucleotides are TGTGCCAGCAGCCAGGGACAGGGAGAGACCCAGTACTTC. It yields the protein CASSQGQGETQYF. Drawing the rest from reference TRBV7-3 and TRBJ2-5, the complete variable domain is GAGVSQTPSNKVTEKGKYVELRCDPISGHTALYWYRQSLGQGPEFLIYFQGTGAADDSGLPNDRFFAVRPEGSVSTLKIQRTERGDSAVYLCASSQGQGETQYFGPGTRLLVL.

In its sample, this clone was seen a few times. In the same sample, other DNA sequences code for this CDR3. The V gene is TRBV7-2, the J gene TRBJ2-3; 9 bases are a match to TRBD2. The germline gives CDR1 SGHTA, CDR2 FQGNSA. The CDR3 is made up of 15 amino acids. Trimming at V came to 3 bases and at J to 3 bases, leaving 4 bases not matched to a gene. The CDR3 is CASSFGRGGTDTQYF. Here the CDR3 DNA reads TGTGCCAGCAGCTTTGGGCGGGGGGGTACAGATACGCAGTATTTT. The full variable domain, its missing parts supplied by reference TRBV7-2 and TRBJ2-3, is GAGVSQSPSNKVTEKGKDVELRCDPISGHTALYWYRQSLGQGLEFLIYFQGNSAPDKSGLPSDRFSAERTGGSVSTLTIQRTQQEDSAVYLCASSFGRGGTDTQYFGPGTRLTVL.